This TCR beta chain was identified during a study of shared clonotypes between healthy human individuals. Study-wide points: Non-shared clonotypes displayed generation probabilities falling below those of clonotypes present in all four donors.

A remark on this clone: Its antigen is as yet unknown.

TCRdb keeps only in-frame clones here, not all; method: immunoSEQ multiplex PCR. The sample contains roughly 520,000 clones, about 96% of which appear only once. Each sample came from a Caucasian adult donor living in Nashville, Tennessee. The receptor was isolated from a woman aged 30 to 39 in good health. Sequencing used naive CD4+ T cells sorted from blood. Subset denoted: CD45RA+ positively selected.

The CDR3 DNA is TGTGCCAGCAGCTTAGAGCCGAGCTCCTACGAGCAGTACTTC. The encoded protein is CASSLEPSSYEQYF. The rearrangement uses TRBV7-3 and TRBJ2-7; D is unresolved. Trimming removed 2 bases at V and 0 bases at J, with 8 bases between. Germline assignment: CDR1 SGHTA and CDR2 FQGTGA. The CDR3 spans 14 residues.